This TCR delta chain was observed in a study of γδ T cells in repeated Plasmodium falciparum infection. Across the whole study: The natural-infection arm compared Malian children under seasonal malaria with matched Australian children. Timepoints: baseline, immediately before selected infections, and 21 days after every infection. General study points: One small rural Malian village, predominantly a single ethnic group, supplied the cohort.

TCRdb reprocessed the multiplex PCR reads through CATT. The data contain some 51,000 delta-chain clones, roughly 2% of them singletons. There are many counts of this clone. Its antigen is currently unknown. The protein that TCRdb holds for this DNA derives from a much larger clone and differs from the translated DNA at residue 3, which likely indicates a read error; the protein shown here is translated from the DNA. The receptor was isolated from a pool of human donors (malaria-infected and uninfected, not separated). Sequenced sample: gamma-delta T cells from blood.

CDR3 nucleotides: TGTGCCTCCCCATACTTTGCTTATTACACCGATAAACTCATCTTT. The encoded protein is CASPYFAYYTDKLIF. This chain links TRDV3 with TRDJ1; no definite D call. The J gene comes from matching the DNA to germline here; TCRdb lacks it. The CDR3 covers 15 residues. V lost 4 bases to trimming and J lost 0 bases, with 18 bases between them. Looked up from germline, CDR1 is TVYSNPD and CDR2 is GDNSRS (reference sequence).